These 14 T cell receptor beta chains were all obtained from the same sample, sequenced in a study of cytomegalovirus exposure and HLA in healthy donors. The primer mix had 60 Vbeta and 13 Jbeta primers. Using immunoSEQ multiplex PCR, the repertoire was profiled, and TCRdb retains in-frame clones only, with some absent. The data hold hundreds of thousands of clones, with about 90% observed a single time. The specimen was PBMCs. The receptor set was obtained from a woman aged 18 to 35 in good health and CMV-seronegative.

The CDR3 sequence: CAISNRELLGLGYTF. DNA for the CDR3: TGTGCCATCAGTAACCGGGAACTCCTGGGTCTGGGCTACACCTTC. This chain connects TRBV10-3 to TRBJ1-2, with D unclear. The ends were cut back, 5 bases at V and 8 bases at J, with 21 bases in the middle. This CDR3 contains 15 residues. Per the germline V gene, CDR1 is ENHRY and CDR2 is SYGVKD.

The chain combines TRBV30 with TRBJ1-1; tentative D call: TRBD1 (6 bases). V lost 0 bases and J 1 base, leaving 9 bases between the germline ends. This CDR3 region has 14 residues. Germline V gene data show CDR1 as GTSNPN and CDR2 as SVGIG (reference sequence). In DNA, the CDR3 is TGTGCCTGGAGTGTTGAGACAGGGAACACTGAAGCTTTCTTT. Translating it yields CAWSVETGNTEAFF.

Worth noting for this clone: Additional DNA sequences in this sample encode the identical CDR3. V gene TRBV5-4 combines with J gene TRBJ2-3, with a tentative D call TRBD2 (5 bases). Germline-derived CDR1 and CDR2 are SGHNT and YYREEE (reference sequence). Between the trimmed V and J ends, which lost 4 bases and 5 bases, there was a span of 5 bases. This CDR3 has 11 amino acids. CDR3 bases: TGTGCCAGCAGCAGCGGAGATACGCAGTATTTT. It is translated as CASSSGDTQYF.

This clone was detected only once. V gene TRBV9 combines with J gene TRBJ1-2; 7 bases match TRBD1. V lost 4 bases to trimming and J lost 4 bases; unmatched junction nucleotides: 7. CDR1 is SGDLS, CDR2 YYNGEE, per germline. The CDR3 spans 14 residues. DNA for the CDR3: TGTGCCAGCAGCCTTGGACAGGAGCCCTATGGCTACACCTTC. It translates to CASSLGQEPYGYTF.

The chain carries TRBV19 and TRBJ1-5; 8 positions agree with TRBD1. CDR3 length: 15 amino acids. With V trimmed by 5 bases and J by 5 bases, 8 bases remained unmatched. Germline V CDR1 and CDR2: LNHDA, SQIVND (reference sequence). CDR3 nucleotides: TGTGCCAGTAGTGTCGGACAGGGATGGGATCAGCCCCAGCATTTT. Protein product: CASSVGQGWDQPQHF.

This chain uses TRBV5-1 with TRBJ2-7, with D possibly being TRBD1 (6 bases). The CDR3 has 15 residues. V was pared by 1 base and J by 4 bases, with 15 bases between. Germline V gene lookup returns CDR1 SGHRS and CDR2 YFSETQ. The CDR3: CASSLSVQGQYEQYF. The CDR3, as DNA: TGCGCCAGCAGCTTGTCCGTACAGGGTCAATACGAGCAGTACTTC.

The chain uses TRBV27 and TRBJ2-1; D is unclear. V lost 3 bases, J lost 5 bases, and 5 bases lay in between. This CDR3 comprises 12 residues. The germline V gene encodes CDR1 MNHEY and CDR2 SMNVEV (reference sequence). This CDR3 reads CASSFLNNEQFF. The DNA of the CDR3 is TGTGCCAGCAGTTTCCTAAACAATGAGCAGTTCTTC.

This clone was found once. The chain's CDR3 is CASSYSTATNEKLFF. The CDR3 DNA follows: TGTGCCAGCAGTTACTCGACAGCAACTAATGAAAAACTGTTTTTT. The chain joins TRBV6-6 to TRBJ1-4; weak D call: TRBD1 (5 bases). The germline gives CDR1 MNHNY, CDR2 SVGAGI (reference sequence). Trimming shortened V by 0 bases and J by 0 bases, and 5 bases separated the two germline ends. The CDR3 length is 15 residues.

V is TRBV4-2 and J is TRBJ2-6; 8 bases fit TRBD1. Germline lookup yields CDR1 LGHNA and CDR2 YNFKEQ. This CDR3 has 17 residues. Germline trimming cut 6 bases from V and 0 bases from J; bases unmatched to any gene: 7. CDR3: CASSPGTGASGANVLTF. DNA for the CDR3: TGTGCCAGCAGTCCCGGGACAGGAGCCTCTGGGGCCAACGTCCTGACTTTC.

V usage is TRBV11-3 and J usage is TRBJ2-7; D perhaps matches TRBD2 (5 bases). CDR1 and CDR2 (germline): SGHNT, YENEEA. V gave up 5 bases and J gave up 7 bases, with 15 bases separating them. The CDR3 has 13 amino acids. This chain's CDR3 is CASSLGARGEQYF. CDR3 bases: TGTGCCAGCAGCCTCGGAGCGAGAGGGGAGCAGTACTTC.

The chain joins TRBV5-4 to TRBJ1-3; 7 bases agree with TRBD1. This CDR3 region has 15 residues. Germline trimming cut 2 bases from V and 4 bases from J; bases unmatched to any gene: 6. Germline CDR1 is SGHNT and CDR2 is YYREEE (reference sequence). DNA for the CDR3: TGTGCCAGCAGCTTAAAGGGGGCTTCGGGAAACACCATATATTTT. Protein: CASSLKGASGNTIYF. Variable domain in full (rest from reference TRBV5-4 and TRBJ1-3): ETGVTQSPTHLIKTRGQQVTLRCSSQSGHNTVSWYQQALGQGPQFIFQYYREEENGRGNFPPRFSGLQFPNYSSELNVNALELDDSALYLCASSLKGASGNTIYFGEGSWLTVV.

This chain joins TRBV30 and TRBJ1-6; 11 bases are a match to TRBD1. The germline gives CDR1 GTSNPN, CDR2 SVGIG (reference sequence). Germline trimming cut 1 base from V and 3 bases from J; bases unmatched to any gene: 5. The CDR3 is made up of 17 amino acids. The CDR3 region is CAWSGRTGGGYNSPLHF. The CDR3 DNA is TGTGCCTGGAGTGGTAGGACAGGGGGCGGCTATAATTCACCCCTCCACTTT.

The V and J genes are TRBV6-5 and TRBJ2-2; D is unresolved. The germline gives CDR1 MNHEY, CDR2 SVGAGI. This CDR3 has 13 amino acids. V lost 7 bases and J 5 bases, leaving 11 bases between the germline ends. The CDR3 bases are TGTGCCAGCATCCGCCCCCAGACCGGGGAGCTGTTTTTT. Protein sequence: CASIRPQTGELFF.

The CDR3 bases are TGTGCCAGCAGTGCTCAGGGTGTAGGGTCACCCCTCCACTTT. As protein: CASSAQGVGSPLHF. The chain couples TRBV2 to TRBJ1-6; the D gene is possibly TRBD1 (5 bases). Germline V gene data show CDR1 as SNHLY and CDR2 as FYNNEI. The V end lost 4 bases, the J end lost 10 bases, and 14 bases lay between the germline ends. This CDR3 region has 14 residues.